Listed here are 19 T cell receptor beta chains from one sample, sequenced in a study of blood T cells in healthy people across ages. The second PCR ran about 6 to 12 cycles with a sample-barcoded 5' primer and J-beta primers. TCRdb processed the 5' RACE reads anew with MiXCR; each CDR3 protein has one entry. The table records some 1,500,000 distinct CDR3 sequences, under 55% of them present only once. Sequencing was performed on blood. Every receptor here comes from a woman aged 18-29 years in good health.

The CDR3 nucleotides read TGTGCCAGCAGTCCCTTTGGAGGGATGAACTATGGCTACACCTTC. Its protein is CASSPFGGMNYGYTF. J is TRBJ1-2 and V is TRBV27; no clear D gene. The V gene lost 5 bases and the J gene lost 2 bases, with 15 bases spanning the gap. CDR3 size: 15 residues. CDR1 MNHEY and CDR2 SMNVEV come from the germline V gene (reference sequence).

This chain uses TRBV28 with TRBJ1-1, with D unclear. The CDR3 is made up of 13 amino acids. CDR1 is MDHEN, CDR2 SYDVKM, per germline. Trimming left V 5 bases short and J 8 bases short, with 15 bases between. The CDR3 bases are TGTGCCAGCAGTCCCCGGACTGACCAAGAAGCTTTCTTT. It specifies CASSPRTDQEAFF. The full variable domain, rest sourced from reference TRBV28 and TRBJ1-1, is DVKVTQSSRYLVKRTGEKVFLECVQDMDHENMFWYRQDPGLGLRLIYFSYDVKMKEKGDIPEGYSVSREKKERFSLILESASTNQTSMYLCASSPRTDQEAFFGQGTRLTVV.

This chain connects TRBV5-1 to TRBJ2-5; 11 nucleotides line up with TRBD2. Germline values: CDR1 SGHRS, CDR2 YFSETQ. Trimming cost V 4 bases and J 2 bases; bases outside gene matches: 10. The CDR3 consists of 17 residues. CDR3 in DNA: TGCGCCAGCAGCCTCACCATGACTAGCGGGGTGCAAGAGACCCAGTACTTC. It yields the protein CASSLTMTSGVQETQYF.

The genes are TRBV4-3 and TRBJ2-3; 9 nucleotides match TRBD1. The J segment lost 6 bases and the V segment lost 0 bases, leaving 13 bases of the junction unmatched. The CDR3 contains 18 residues. Germline CDR1 LGHNA, CDR2 YSLEER. The CDR3 spells CASSQDPGQGRLRDTQYF. DNA of the CDR3: TGCGCCAGCAGCCAAGATCCCGGACAGGGGAGGTTGAGGGATACGCAGTATTTT.

To note about this clonotype: Possible read error: a much larger clone is one base away. This chain links TRBV29-1 with TRBJ1-2; TRBD1 agrees at 7 bases. V trimming: 6 bases; J trimming: 8 bases; junction bases outside the gene matches: 12. CDR1 is SQVTM and CDR2 is ANQGSEA in the germline V gene. The CDR3 runs to 13 residues. The CDR3 bases are TGCAGCGTCGACTTTGACAGGGTGGAGGGCTACACCTTC. Amino acids: CSVDFDRVEGYTF.

This clonotype was counted only a few times. V gene TRBV3-1 combines with J gene TRBJ1-4; D remains ambiguous. CDR1 is LGHDT and CDR2 is YNNKEL in the germline V gene (reference sequence). Trimming stripped 5 bases from V and 8 bases from J, with 12 bases between. CDR3 length equals 13 residues. CDR3 in DNA: TGTGCCAGCAGCGGAGAATGGAGGGAAAAACTGTTTTTT. Protein: CASSGEWREKLFF.

This chain connects TRBV6-5 to TRBJ2-1; 9 bases are a match to TRBD2. V was clipped by 11 bases and J by 2 bases; unmatched bases: 7. There are 14 residues in the CDR3. Germline V lookup: CDR1 MNHEY, CDR2 SVGAGI. CDR3 sequence reads: CASGLALTYNEQFF. CDR3 nucleotides: TGTGCCTCGGGACTAGCTTTAACCTACAATGAGCAGTTCTTC.

This clonotype was recorded once. The genes are TRBV5-5 and TRBJ2-2; no clear D gene. V gave up 4 bases and J gave up 0 bases, with 7 bases separating them. The CDR3 spans 14 residues. Germline-derived CDR1 and CDR2 are SGHKS and YYEKEE (reference sequence). CDR3 residues: CASSVHPNTGELFF. The CDR3 DNA follows: TGTGCCAGCAGCGTTCACCCGAACACCGGGGAGCTGTTTTTT.

This clonotype has a handful of counts. The rearrangement links TRBV19 to TRBJ1-1, with D unclear. Trimming stripped 3 bases from V and 7 bases from J, with 12 bases between. This CDR3 region has 13 residues. Germline V gene data show CDR1 as LNHDA and CDR2 as SQIVND (reference sequence). For the CDR3, the DNA is TGTGCCAGTAGTATGACCCGGTCCGGTGAAGCTTTCTTT. Translation gives CASSMTRSGEAFF.

The chain employs TRBV7-2 and TRBJ1-6, with D perhaps matching TRBD1 (6 bases). The V gene's germline CDR1 is SGHTA and CDR2 FQGNSA. V was cut by 3 bases and J by 1 base, with 7 bases left in between. The CDR3 runs 15 residues. The CDR3 coding sequence is TGTGCCAGCAGCTTCGGGACATCCTATAATTCACCCCTCCACTTT. Its protein product is CASSFGTSYNSPLHF.

This clonotype was recorded a few times. V and J are TRBV20-1 and TRBJ1-1; TRBD1 matches at 7 bases. Trimming removed 6 bases from V and 2 bases from J; junction bases left unmatched: 6. This CDR3 is 13 amino acids long. Germline lookup yields CDR1 DFQATT and CDR2 SNEGSKA (reference sequence). CDR3: CSAVDRVNTEAFF. As DNA, the CDR3 is TGCAGTGCAGTTGACAGGGTAAACACTGAAGCTTTCTTT.

The DNA for the CDR3 is TGTGCCAGCAGTTTAGCCCGATCGGGGATTAGTACGCAGTATTTT. Translating it yields CASSLARSGISTQYF. The chain is built from TRBV12-3 or TRBV12-4 and TRBJ2-3; D may be TRBD2 (5 bases). V lost 0 bases, J lost 8 bases, and 15 bases lay in between. The CDR3 sequence is 15 residues long.

This chain links TRBV6-1 with TRBJ2-5; D uncertain. The CDR3 is made up of 12 amino acids. Germline loops: CDR1 MNHNS, CDR2 SASEGT. V was cut by 9 bases and J by 11 bases, with 19 bases left in between. DNA of the CDR3: TGTGCCAGTAGACCGACTCACAATGAGCAGTACTTC. This gives the protein CASRPTHNEQYF.

V is TRBV12-3 or TRBV12-4 and J is TRBJ1-2, with no clear D. V lost 7 bases, J lost 10 bases, and 13 bases lay in between. CDR3 length: 11 amino acids. CDR3 DNA sequence: TGTGCCAGCAATGGCGGAACGTACTACACCTTC. Its translation is CASNGGTYYTF.

This clonotype was counted only a few times. The chain carries TRBV9 and TRBJ2-1; 15 bases map to TRBD2. The J call is in doubt because the DNA end fits TRBJ2-7 better. The CDR3 is 18 residues long. Germline V gives CDR1 SGDLS, CDR2 YYNGEE. The CDR3 loop reads CASSGGTSGRTSYNEQYF. The CDR3, as DNA: TGTGCCAGCAGCGGAGGGACTAGCGGGAGGACGTCCTACAATGAGCAGTACTTC.

In this sample, this clonotype turned up many times. V is TRBV7-9 and J is TRBJ2-1; no clear D gene. Germline values: CDR1 SEHNR, CDR2 FQNEAQ (reference sequence). Trimming removed 4 bases from V and 9 bases from J, with 7 bases in between. The CDR3 sequence is 11 residues long. CDR3 sequence reads: CASSSPREQFF. Written as DNA, the CDR3 is TGTGCCAGCAGCTCCCCACGTGAGCAGTTCTTC.

This clonotype was recorded a few times. This chain links TRBV10-3 with TRBJ2-7; D is uncertain. Trimming removed 2 bases at V and 4 bases at J, with 3 bases between. The CDR3 is 11 amino acids. Germline V lookup: CDR1 ENHRY, CDR2 SYGVKD. Here the CDR3 reads CAISEEYEQYF. Written as DNA, the CDR3 is TGTGCCATCAGTGAGGAGTACGAGCAGTACTTC.

The chain uses TRBV6-2 or TRBV6-3 and TRBJ2-1, with no clear D. Trimming stripped 7 bases from V and 7 bases from J, with 14 bases between. This CDR3 is 13 amino acids long. The germline V gene encodes CDR1 MNHEY and CDR2 SVGEGT. The CDR3, as DNA: TGTGCCAGCACCAGAGTCATTTCTAATGAGCAGTTCTTC. Protein product: CASTRVISNEQFF.

In this sample, this clonotype turned up once. CDR3: CASSLFRTGVFGTEAFF. The CDR3 DNA sequence: TGTGCCAGCAGTTTATTCCGGACAGGGGTTTTCGGCACTGAAGCTTTCTTT. This chain uses TRBV27 with TRBJ1-1; 9 bases are shared with TRBD1. This CDR3 region has 17 residues. Per the germline V gene, CDR1 is MNHEY and CDR2 is SMNVEV (reference sequence). V lost 1 base and J lost 4; bases outside the gene matches: 10.